This passage covers 6 T cell receptor beta chains from one sample sequenced in a study of blood T cell repertoires in COVID-19. The table came from immunoSEQ multiplex PCR; TCRdb's copy has only in-frame clones and leaves some out. The sample yields about 230,000 clones, approximately 80% seen once. Material for sequencing was peripheral blood. These receptors all stem from a man aged 40-50 years who had recovered from COVID-19.

CDR3 sequence reads: CASSPDSYNEQFF. In DNA form, the CDR3 reads TGTGCCAGCAGCCCCGACAGTTACAATGAGCAGTTCTTC. The J gene is TRBJ2-1, the V gene TRBV9; tentative D call: TRBD1 (5 bases). CDR1 and CDR2 from the germline V gene are SGDLS and YYNGEE. This CDR3 is built from 13 residues. Trimming took 4 bases from V and 4 from J, leaving 9 bases between them.

The genes are TRBV18 and TRBJ1-1; D not resolved. Per germline, CDR1 KGHSH and CDR2 LQKENI. V lost 4 bases to trimming and J lost 1 base, with 7 bases between them. The CDR3 spans 13 residues. CDR3 protein: CASSLHKNTEAFF. In DNA form, the CDR3 reads TGTGCCAGCTCACTACATAAGAACACTGAAGCTTTCTTT.

The CDR3 spells CASSYSSSGVPYEQYF. The CDR3 region has the DNA TGTGCCAGCAGTTACTCGAGTAGCGGGGTTCCCTACGAGCAGTACTTC. The chain joins TRBV6-5 to TRBJ2-7; 8 nucleotides agree with TRBD2. The ends lost 0 bases at V and 2 bases at J; junction bases unmatched: 6. Germline-derived CDR1 and CDR2 are MNHEY and SVGAGI. This CDR3 spans 16 amino acids.

V and J are TRBV9 and TRBJ2-3; 9 bases align to TRBD2. The CDR3 contains 16 residues. Germline CDR1 SGDLS, CDR2 YYNGEE. V trimming: 4 bases; J trimming: 4 bases; junction bases outside the gene matches: 10. CDR3 residues: CASSRVSGSVADTQYF. The CDR3 DNA reads as TGTGCCAGCAGCCGGGTTAGCGGGAGCGTCGCAGATACGCAGTATTTT. The whole variable domain, remainder taken from reference TRBV9 and TRBJ2-3, is DSGVTQTPKHLITATGQRVTLRCSPRSGDLSVYWYQQSLDQGLQFLIQYYNGEERAKGNILERFSAQQFPDLHSELNLSSLELGDSALYFCASSRVSGSVADTQYFGPGTRLTVL.

The chain uses TRBV10-3 and TRBJ1-2; unclear D gene. Between the trimmed V and J ends, which lost 9 bases and 4 bases, there was a span of 24 bases. In germline, CDR1 is ENHRY, CDR2 SYGVKD. The CDR3 sequence is 16 residues long. The DNA for the CDR3 is TGTGCCATTACCGTCGATACGACAACGAAACCCTATGGCTACACCTTC. Its protein is CAITVDTTTKPYGYTF.

The chain carries TRBV11-3 and TRBJ1-2; TRBD1 aligns across 8 bases. V trimming: 2 bases; J trimming: 1 base; junction bases outside the gene matches: 9. CDR3 size: 17 residues. Germline CDR1 is SGHNT and CDR2 is YENEEA. DNA for the CDR3: TGTGCCAGCAGCTTATCTATGCGGACAGGGTATAACTATGGCTACACCTTC. Protein: CASSLSMRTGYNYGYTF.